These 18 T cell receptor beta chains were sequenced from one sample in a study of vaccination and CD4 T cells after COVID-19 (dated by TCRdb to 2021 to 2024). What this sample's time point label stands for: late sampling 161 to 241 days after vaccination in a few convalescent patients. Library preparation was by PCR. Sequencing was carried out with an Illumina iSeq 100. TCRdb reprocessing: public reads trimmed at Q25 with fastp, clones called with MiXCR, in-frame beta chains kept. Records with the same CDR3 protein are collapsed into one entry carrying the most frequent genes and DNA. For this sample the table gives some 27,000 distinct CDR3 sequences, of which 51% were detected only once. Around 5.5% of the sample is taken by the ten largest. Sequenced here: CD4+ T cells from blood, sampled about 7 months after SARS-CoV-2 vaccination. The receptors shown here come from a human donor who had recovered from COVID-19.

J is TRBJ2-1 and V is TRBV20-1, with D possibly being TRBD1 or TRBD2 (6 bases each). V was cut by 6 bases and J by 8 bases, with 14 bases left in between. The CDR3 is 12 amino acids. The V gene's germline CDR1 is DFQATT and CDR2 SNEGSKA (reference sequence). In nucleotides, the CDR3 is TGCAGTGCCCCGGGGGCGCTCGATGAGCAGTTCTTC. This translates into CSAPGALDEQFF.

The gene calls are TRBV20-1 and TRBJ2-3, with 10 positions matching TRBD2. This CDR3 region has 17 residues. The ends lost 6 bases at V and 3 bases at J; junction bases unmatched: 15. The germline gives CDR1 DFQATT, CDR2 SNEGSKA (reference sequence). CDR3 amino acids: CSAERQAGLARTDTQYF. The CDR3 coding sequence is TGCAGTGCAGAACGACAGGCGGGACTAGCGAGAACAGATACGCAGTATTTT.

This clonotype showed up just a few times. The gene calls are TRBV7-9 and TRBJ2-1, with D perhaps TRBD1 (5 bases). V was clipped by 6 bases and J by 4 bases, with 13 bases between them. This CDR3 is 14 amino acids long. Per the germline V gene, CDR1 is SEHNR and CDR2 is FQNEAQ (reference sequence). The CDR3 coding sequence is TGTGCCAGCAGTGGTTGGCAGGGATACAATGAGCAGTTCTTC. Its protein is CASSGWQGYNEQFF.

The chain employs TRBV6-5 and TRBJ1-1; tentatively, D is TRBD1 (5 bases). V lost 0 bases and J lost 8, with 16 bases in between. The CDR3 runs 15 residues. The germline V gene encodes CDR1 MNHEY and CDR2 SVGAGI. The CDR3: CASSYSAALRGEAFF. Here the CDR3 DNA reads TGTGCCAGCAGTTACTCGGCAGCGTTAAGGGGCGAAGCTTTCTTT.

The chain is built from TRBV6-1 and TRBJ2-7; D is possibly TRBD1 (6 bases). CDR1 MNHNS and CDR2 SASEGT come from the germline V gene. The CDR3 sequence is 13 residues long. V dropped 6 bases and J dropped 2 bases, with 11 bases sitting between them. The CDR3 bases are TGTGCCAGCAGCCGGGACAAGACCTACGAGCAGTACTTC. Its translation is CASSRDKTYEQYF.

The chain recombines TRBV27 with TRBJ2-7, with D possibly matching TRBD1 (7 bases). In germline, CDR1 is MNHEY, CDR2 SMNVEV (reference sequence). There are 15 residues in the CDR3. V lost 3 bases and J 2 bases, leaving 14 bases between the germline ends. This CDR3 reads CASSFRGDQTYEQYF. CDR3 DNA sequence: TGTGCCAGCAGTTTCAGGGGGGACCAGACCTACGAGCAGTACTTC.

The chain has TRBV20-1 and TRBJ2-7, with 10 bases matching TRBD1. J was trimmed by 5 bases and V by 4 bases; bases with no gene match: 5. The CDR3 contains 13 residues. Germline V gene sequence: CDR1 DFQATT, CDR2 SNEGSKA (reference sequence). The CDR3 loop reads CSATGQGIHEQYF. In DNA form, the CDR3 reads TGCAGTGCTACGGGACAGGGGATTCACGAGCAGTACTTC.

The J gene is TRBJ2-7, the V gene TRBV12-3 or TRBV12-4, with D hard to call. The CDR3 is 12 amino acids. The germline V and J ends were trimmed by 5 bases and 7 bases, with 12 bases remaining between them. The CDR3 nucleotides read TGTGCCAGCAGTCCTACACCGTTGGAGCAGTACTTC. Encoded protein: CASSPTPLEQYF.

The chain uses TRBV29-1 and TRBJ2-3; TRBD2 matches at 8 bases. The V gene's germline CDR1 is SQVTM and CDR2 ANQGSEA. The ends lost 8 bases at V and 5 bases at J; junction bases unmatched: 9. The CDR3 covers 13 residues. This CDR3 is CSTNGRAKDTQYF. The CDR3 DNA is TGCAGCACGAACGGGAGGGCCAAAGATACGCAGTATTTT.

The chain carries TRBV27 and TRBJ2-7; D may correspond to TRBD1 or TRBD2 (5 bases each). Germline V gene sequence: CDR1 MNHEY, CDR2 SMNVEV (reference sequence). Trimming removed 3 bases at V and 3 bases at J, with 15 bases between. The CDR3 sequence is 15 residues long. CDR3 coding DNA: TGTGCCAGCAGTTTTTCAGGGCGTAGCGACTACGAGCAGTACTTC. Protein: CASSFSGRSDYEQYF.

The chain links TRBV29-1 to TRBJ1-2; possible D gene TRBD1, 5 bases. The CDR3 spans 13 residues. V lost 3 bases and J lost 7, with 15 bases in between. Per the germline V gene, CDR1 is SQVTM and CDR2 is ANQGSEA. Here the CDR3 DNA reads TGCAGCGTTGATCGAGAGGGGATAGCTGGCTACACCTTC. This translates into CSVDREGIAGYTF.

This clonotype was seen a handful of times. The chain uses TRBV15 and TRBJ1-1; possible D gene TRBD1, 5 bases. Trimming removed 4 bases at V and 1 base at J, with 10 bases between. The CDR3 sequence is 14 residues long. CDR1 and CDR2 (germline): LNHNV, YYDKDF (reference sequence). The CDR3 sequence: CATSISRANTEAFF. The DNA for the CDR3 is TGTGCCACCAGCATAAGCAGGGCGAACACTGAAGCTTTCTTT.

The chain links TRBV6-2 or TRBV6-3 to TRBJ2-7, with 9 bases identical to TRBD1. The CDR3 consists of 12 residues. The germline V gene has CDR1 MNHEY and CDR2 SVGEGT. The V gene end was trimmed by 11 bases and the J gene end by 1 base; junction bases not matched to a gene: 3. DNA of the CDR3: TGTGCCCCGGGACAGGGATCCTACGAGCAGTACTTC. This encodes CAPGQGSYEQYF.

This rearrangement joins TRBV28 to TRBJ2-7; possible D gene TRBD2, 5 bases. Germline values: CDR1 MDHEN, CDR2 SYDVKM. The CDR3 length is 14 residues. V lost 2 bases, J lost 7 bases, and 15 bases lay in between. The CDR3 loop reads CASSLSGTAQEQYF. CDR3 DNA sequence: TGTGCCAGCAGTTTAAGCGGAACAGCCCAAGAGCAGTACTTC.

CDR3 amino acids: CASSQTGGEYSNQPQHF. Written as DNA, the CDR3 is TGCGCCAGCAGCCAAACAGGGGGAGAGTATAGCAATCAGCCCCAGCATTTT. The rearrangement uses TRBV4-1 and TRBJ1-5; 8 nucleotides agree with TRBD1. V was clipped by 2 bases and J by 0 bases; unmatched bases: 6. This CDR3 comprises 17 residues. CDR1 is MGHRA, CDR2 YSYEKL, per germline.

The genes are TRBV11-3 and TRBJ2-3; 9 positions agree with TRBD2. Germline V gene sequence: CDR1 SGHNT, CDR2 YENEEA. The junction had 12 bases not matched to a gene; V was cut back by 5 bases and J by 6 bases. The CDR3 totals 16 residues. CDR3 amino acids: CASSLGRREGLDTQYF. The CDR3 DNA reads TGTGCCAGCAGCCTAGGGCGGCGGGAGGGCCTGGATACGCAGTATTTT. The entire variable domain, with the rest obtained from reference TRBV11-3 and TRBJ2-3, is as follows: EAGVVQSPRYKIIEKKQPVAFWCNPISGHNTLYWYLQNLGQGPELLIRYENEEAVDDSQLPKDRFSAERLKGVDSTLKIQPAELGDSAVYLCASSLGRREGLDTQYFGPGTRLTVL.

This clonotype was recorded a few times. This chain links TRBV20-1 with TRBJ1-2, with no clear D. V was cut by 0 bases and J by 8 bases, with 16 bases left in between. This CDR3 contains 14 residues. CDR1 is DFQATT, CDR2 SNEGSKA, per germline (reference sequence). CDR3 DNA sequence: TGCAGTGCTAGAGATCTTGGAGTATCGGGCGGCTACACCTTC. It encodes CSARDLGVSGGYTF.

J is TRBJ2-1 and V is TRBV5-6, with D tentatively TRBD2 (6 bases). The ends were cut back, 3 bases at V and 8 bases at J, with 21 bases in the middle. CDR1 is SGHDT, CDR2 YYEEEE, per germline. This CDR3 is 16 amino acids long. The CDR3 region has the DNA TGTGCCAGCAGCTCCCTGTTGGGGCGGGGAGAGGATGAGCAGTTCTTC. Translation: CASSSLLGRGEDEQFF.